The T cell receptor beta chain under discussion was sequenced for a study of early T cells in non-severe SARS-CoV-2 infection. Trimming pared 4 bases from V and 5 bases from J, leaving 11 bases between. The CDR3 runs 12 residues. CDR1 is SQVTM, CDR2 ANQGSEA, per germline. This clonotype appeared many times. Individual cDNA molecules received unique molecular identifiers. One entry per CDR3 protein, called by TCRdb with MiXCR from the 5' RACE reads. This repertoire shows approximately 66,000 distinct CDR3 sequences, less than 15% found once; its top ten account for roughly 5%. The sample taken for sequencing was whole blood. The chain recombines TRBV29-1 with TRBJ1-1, with D perhaps TRBD1 (5 bases). The receptor's source is an adult who was a healthcare worker with PCR-confirmed SARS-CoV-2 infection or an uninfected control (not recorded which). The CDR3 coding sequence is TGCAGCGTTGGGCCGGGGGTTACTGAAGCTTTCTTT. It yields the protein CSVGPGVTEAFF.